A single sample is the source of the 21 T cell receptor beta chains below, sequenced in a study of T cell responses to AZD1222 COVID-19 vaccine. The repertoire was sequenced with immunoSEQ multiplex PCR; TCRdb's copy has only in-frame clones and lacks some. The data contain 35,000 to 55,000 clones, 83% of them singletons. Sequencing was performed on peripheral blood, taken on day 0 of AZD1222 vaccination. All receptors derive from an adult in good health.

The chain's CDR3 is CASSPMTGELFF. CDR3 DNA: TGTGCCAGTAGTCCCATGACCGGGGAGCTGTTTTTT. The chain is built from TRBV19 and TRBJ2-2; D call uncertain. The V gene lost 5 bases and the J gene lost 5 bases, with 6 bases spanning the gap. The CDR3 is 12 residues long. Germline V gene sequence: CDR1 LNHDA, CDR2 SQIVND (reference sequence).

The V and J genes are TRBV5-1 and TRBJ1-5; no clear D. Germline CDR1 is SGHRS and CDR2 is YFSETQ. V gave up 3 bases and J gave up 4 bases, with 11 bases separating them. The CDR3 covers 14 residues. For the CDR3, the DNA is TGCGCCAGCAGCTCCGGACGGGAAAATCAGCCCCAGCATTTT. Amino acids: CASSSGRENQPQHF. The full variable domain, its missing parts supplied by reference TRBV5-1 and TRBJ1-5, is KAGVTQTPRYLIKTRGQQVTLSCSPISGHRSVSWYQQTPGQGLQFLFEYFSETQRNKGNFPGRFSGRQFSNSRSEMNVSTLELGDSALYLCASSSGRENQPQHFGDGTRLSIL.

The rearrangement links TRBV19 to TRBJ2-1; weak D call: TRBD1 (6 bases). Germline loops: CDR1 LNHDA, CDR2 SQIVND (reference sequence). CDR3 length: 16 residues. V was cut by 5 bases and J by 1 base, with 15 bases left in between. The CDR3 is CASSQGPRGSYNEQFF. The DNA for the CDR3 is TGTGCCAGTAGTCAGGGGCCCAGGGGATCCTACAATGAGCAGTTCTTC.

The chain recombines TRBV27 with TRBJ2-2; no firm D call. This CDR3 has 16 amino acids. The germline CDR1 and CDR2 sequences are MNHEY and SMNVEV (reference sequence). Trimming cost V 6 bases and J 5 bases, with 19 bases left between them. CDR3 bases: TGTGCCAGCAGAATCGACCCCCTCGGGTTAACCGGGGAGCTGTTTTTT. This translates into CASRIDPLGLTGELFF.

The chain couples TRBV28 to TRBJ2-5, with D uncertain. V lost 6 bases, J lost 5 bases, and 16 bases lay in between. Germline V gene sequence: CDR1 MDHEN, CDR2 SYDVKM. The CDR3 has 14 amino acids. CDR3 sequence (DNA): TGTGCCAGCAGCCAGACACTCACCAGGGAGACCCAGTACTTC. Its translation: CASSQTLTRETQYF. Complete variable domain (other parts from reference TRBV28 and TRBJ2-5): DVKVTQSSRYLVKRTGEKVFLECVQDMDHENMFWYRQDPGLGLRLIYFSYDVKMKEKGDIPEGYSVSREKKERFSLILESASTNQTSMYLCASSQTLTRETQYFGPGTRLLVL.

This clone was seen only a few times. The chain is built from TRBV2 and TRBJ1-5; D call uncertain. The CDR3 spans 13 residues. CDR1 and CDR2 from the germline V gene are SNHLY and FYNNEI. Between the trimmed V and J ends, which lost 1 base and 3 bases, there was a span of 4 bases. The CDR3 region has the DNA TGTGCCAGCAGTGAAGGAGACAATCAGCCCCAGCATTTT. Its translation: CASSEGDNQPQHF.

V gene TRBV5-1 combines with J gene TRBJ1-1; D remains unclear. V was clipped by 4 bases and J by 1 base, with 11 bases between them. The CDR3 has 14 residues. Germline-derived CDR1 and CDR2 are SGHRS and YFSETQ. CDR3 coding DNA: TGCGCCAGCAGCCCGGATCTCGGGAACACTGAAGCTTTCTTT. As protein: CASSPDLGNTEAFF.

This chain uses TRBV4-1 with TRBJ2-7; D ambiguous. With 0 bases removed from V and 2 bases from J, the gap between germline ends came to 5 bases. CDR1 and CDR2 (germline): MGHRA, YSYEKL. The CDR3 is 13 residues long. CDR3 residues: CASSQDPTYEQYF. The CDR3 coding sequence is TGCGCCAGCAGCCAAGATCCCACCTACGAGCAGTACTTC.

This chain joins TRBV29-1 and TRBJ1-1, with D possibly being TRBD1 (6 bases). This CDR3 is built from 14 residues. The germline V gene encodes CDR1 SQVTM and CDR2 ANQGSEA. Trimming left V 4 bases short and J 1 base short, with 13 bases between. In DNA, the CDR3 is TGCAGCGTTGGTAGGGGGGTCACGAACACTGAAGCTTTCTTT. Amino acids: CSVGRGVTNTEAFF.

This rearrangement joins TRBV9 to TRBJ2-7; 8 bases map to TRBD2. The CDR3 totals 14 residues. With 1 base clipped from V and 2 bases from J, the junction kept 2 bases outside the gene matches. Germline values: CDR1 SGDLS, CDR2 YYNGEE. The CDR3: CASSVTSGTYEQYF. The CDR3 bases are TGTGCCAGCAGCGTAACTAGCGGTACCTACGAGCAGTACTTC.

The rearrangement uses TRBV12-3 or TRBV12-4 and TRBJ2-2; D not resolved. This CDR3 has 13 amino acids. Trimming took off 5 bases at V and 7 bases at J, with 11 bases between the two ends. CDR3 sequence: CASSLGDGGELFF. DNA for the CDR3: TGTGCCAGCAGTCTGGGTGATGGCGGGGAGCTGTTTTTT.

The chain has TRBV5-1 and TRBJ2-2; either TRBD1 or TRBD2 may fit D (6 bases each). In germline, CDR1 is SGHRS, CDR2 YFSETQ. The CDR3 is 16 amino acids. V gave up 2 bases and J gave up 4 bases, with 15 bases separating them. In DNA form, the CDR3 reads TGCGCCAGCAGCTTCCAGGGGCAGGGAGGCACCGGGGAGCTGTTTTTT. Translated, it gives CASSFQGQGGTGELFF.

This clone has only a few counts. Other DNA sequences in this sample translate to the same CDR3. The CDR3 bases are TGTGCCAGCAGCCCACTTGGTGGTAGCGGGAGCTCCTACAATGAGCAGTTCTTC. The encoded protein is CASSPLGGSGSSYNEQFF. The V call is TRBV7-3, the J call TRBJ2-1, with 9 nucleotides matching TRBD2. CDR3 length equals 18 residues. Losses at the gene ends were 5 bases for V and 0 bases for J; bases not matched to a gene: 11. Germline V gene data show CDR1 as SGHTA and CDR2 as FQGTGA.

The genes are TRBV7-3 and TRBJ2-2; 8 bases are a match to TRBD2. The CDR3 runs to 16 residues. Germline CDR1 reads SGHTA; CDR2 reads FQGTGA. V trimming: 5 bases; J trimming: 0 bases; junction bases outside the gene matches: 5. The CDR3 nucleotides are TGTGCCAGCAGCCAAGCAGCGGGGGCGAACACCGGGGAGCTGTTTTTT. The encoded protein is CASSQAAGANTGELFF.

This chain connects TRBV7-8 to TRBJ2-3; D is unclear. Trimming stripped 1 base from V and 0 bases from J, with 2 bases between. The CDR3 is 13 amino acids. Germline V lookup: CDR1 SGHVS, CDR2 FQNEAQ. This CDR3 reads CASSLDSTDTQYF. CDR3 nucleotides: TGTGCCAGCAGCTTAGACAGCACAGATACGCAGTATTTT.

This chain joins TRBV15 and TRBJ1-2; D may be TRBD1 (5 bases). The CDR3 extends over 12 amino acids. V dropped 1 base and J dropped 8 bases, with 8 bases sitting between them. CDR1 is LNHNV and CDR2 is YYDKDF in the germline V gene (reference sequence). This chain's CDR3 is CATSRARDGYTF. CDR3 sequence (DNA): TGTGCCACCAGCAGAGCCAGGGACGGCTACACCTTC.

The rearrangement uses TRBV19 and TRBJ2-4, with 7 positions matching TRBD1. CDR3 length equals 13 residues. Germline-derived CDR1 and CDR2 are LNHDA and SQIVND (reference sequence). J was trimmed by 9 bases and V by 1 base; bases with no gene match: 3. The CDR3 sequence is CASSIGQGGIQYF. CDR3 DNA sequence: TGTGCCAGTAGTATAGGACAGGGTGGCATTCAGTACTTC.

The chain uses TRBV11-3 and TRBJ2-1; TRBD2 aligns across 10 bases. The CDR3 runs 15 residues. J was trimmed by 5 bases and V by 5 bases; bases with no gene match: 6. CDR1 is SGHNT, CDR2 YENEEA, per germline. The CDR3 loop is CASSPGTSVHNEQFF. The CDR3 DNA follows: TGTGCCAGCAGCCCCGGGACTAGCGTACACAATGAGCAGTTCTTC.

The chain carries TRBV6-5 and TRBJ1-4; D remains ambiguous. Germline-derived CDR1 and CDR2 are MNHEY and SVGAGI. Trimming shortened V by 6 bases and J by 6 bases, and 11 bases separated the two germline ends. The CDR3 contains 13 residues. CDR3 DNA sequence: TGTGCCAGCAGCTACCCCGCCGATGAAAAACTGTTTTTT. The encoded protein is CASSYPADEKLFF.

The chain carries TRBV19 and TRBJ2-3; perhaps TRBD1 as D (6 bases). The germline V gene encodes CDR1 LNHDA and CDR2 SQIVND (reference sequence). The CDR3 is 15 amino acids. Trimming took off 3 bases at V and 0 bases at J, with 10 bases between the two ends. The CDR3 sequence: CASSMWGQSTDTQYF. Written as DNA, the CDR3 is TGTGCCAGTAGTATGTGGGGGCAGAGCACAGATACGCAGTATTTT.

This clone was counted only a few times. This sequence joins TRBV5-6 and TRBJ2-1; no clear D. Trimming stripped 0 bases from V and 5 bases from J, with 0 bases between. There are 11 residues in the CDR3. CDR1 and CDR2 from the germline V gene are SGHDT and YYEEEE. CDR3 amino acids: CASSLDNEQFF. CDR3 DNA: TGTGCCAGCAGCTTGGACAATGAGCAGTTCTTC.